This note documents a single T cell receptor (beta chain) sequence. TCRdb used MiXCR to reprocess the 5' RACE reads, holding one entry per CDR3 protein. The data hold approximately 690,000 distinct CDR3 sequences, with 5.5% to 7.5% observed a single time. The data were obtained in a study of identical twins. V was clipped by 5 bases and J by 7 bases; unmatched bases: 9. The length of the CDR3 is 14 residues. This sequence originates from a man aged 18-30 years in good health. Sequencing was carried out using naive T cells sorted from blood. The chain carries TRBV12-3 or TRBV12-4 and TRBJ1-2; TRBD1 matches 8 bases. The CDR3: CASSLSRTGPGYTF. As DNA, the CDR3 is TGTGCCAGCAGTCTAAGCCGGACAGGGCCTGGCTACACCTTC.